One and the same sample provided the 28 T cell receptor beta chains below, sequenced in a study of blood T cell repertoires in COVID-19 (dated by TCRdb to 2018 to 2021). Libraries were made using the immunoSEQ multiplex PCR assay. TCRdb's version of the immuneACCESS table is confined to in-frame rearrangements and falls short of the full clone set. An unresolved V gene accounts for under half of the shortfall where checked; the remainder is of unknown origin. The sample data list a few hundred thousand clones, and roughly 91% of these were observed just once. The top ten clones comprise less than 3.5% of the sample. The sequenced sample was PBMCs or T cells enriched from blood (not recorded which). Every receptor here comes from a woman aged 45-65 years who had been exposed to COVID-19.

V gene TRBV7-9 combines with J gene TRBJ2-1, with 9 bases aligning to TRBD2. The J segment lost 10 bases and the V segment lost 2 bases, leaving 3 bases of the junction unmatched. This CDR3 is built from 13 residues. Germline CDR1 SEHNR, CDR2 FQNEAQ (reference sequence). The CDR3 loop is CASSLPGTSEQFF. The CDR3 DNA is TGTGCCAGCAGCTTACCTGGGACTAGCGAGCAGTTCTTC. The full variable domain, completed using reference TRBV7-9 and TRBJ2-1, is DTGVSQNPRHKITKRGQNVTFRCDPISEHNRLYWYRQTLGQGPEFLTYFQNEAQLEKSRLLSDRFSAERPKGSFSTLEIQRTEQGDSAMYLCASSLPGTSEQFFGPGTRLTVL.

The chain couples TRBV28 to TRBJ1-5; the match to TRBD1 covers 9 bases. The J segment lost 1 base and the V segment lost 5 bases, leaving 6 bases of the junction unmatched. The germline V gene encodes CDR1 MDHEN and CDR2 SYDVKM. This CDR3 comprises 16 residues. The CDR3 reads CASSPTGGLSNQPQHF. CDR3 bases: TGTGCCAGCAGTCCCACAGGGGGCCTAAGCAATCAGCCCCAGCATTTT.

The DNA of the CDR3 is TGTGCCTGGAGTGTAGTCTTGGCCAATTCACCCCTCCACTTT. This codes for CAWSVVLANSPLHF. This sequence joins TRBV30 and TRBJ1-6; D gene ambiguous. CDR1 GTSNPN and CDR2 SVGIG come from the germline V gene (reference sequence). This CDR3 contains 14 residues. Trimming cost V 0 bases and J 7 bases, with 10 bases left between them.

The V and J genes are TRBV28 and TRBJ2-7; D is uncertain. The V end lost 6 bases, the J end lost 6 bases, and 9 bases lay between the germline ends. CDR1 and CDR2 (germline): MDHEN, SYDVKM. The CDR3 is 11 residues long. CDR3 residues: CASSRPGEQYF. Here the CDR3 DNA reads TGTGCCAGCAGCCGACCGGGCGAGCAGTACTTC.

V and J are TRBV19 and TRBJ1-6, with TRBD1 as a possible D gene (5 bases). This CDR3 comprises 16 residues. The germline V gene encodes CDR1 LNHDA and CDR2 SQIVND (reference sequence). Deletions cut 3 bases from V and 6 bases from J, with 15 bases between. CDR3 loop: CASSISSGGFNSPLHF. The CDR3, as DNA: TGTGCCAGTAGTATCTCGTCCGGGGGGTTTAATTCACCCCTCCACTTT.

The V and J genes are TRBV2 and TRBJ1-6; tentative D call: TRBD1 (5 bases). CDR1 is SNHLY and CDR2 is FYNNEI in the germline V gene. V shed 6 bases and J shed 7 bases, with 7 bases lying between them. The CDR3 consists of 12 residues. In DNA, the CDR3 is TGTGCCAGCAGCAGGGAAAATTCACCCCTCCACTTT. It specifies CASSRENSPLHF.

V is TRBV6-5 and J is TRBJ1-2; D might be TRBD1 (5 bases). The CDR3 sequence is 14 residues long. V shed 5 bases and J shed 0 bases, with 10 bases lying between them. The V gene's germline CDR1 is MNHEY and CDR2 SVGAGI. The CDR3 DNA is TGTGCCAGCAGTACGACAGTAGCTAACTATGGCTACACCTTC. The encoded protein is CASSTTVANYGYTF.

The CDR3 here is CASSFPGGAAYNSPLHF. The CDR3 coding sequence is TGTGCCAGCAGCTTCCCGGGGGGGGCGGCCTATAATTCACCCCTCCACTTT. J is TRBJ1-6 and V is TRBV7-9, with D perhaps TRBD1 (6 bases). The germline V gene has CDR1 SEHNR and CDR2 FQNEAQ (reference sequence). The germline V and J ends were trimmed by 3 bases and 2 bases, with 14 bases remaining between them. This CDR3 has 17 amino acids.

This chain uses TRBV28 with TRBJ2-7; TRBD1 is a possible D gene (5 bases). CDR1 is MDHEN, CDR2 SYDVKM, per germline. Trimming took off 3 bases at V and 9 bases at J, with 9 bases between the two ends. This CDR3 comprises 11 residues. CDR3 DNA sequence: TGTGCCAGCAGTTTGGTGGGGCTGCAGTACTTC. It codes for CASSLVGLQYF. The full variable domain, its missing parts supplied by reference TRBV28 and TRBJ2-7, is DVKVTQSSRYLVKRTGEKVFLECVQDMDHENMFWYRQDPGLGLRLIYFSYDVKMKEKGDIPEGYSVSREKKERFSLILESASTNQTSMYLCASSLVGLQYFGPGTRLTVT.

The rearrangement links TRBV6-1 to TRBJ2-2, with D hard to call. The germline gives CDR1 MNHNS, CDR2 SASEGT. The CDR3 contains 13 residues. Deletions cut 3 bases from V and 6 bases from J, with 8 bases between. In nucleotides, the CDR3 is TGTGCCAGCAGTGACCACTTGGCCGGGGAGCTGTTTTTT. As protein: CASSDHLAGELFF.

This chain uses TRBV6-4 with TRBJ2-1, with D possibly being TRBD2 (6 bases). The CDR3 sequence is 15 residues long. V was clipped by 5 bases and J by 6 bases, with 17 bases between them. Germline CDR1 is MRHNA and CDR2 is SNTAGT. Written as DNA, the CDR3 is TGTGCCAGCAGTCCGGGGGACTTAGAGGGCAATGAGCAGTTCTTC. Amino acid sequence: CASSPGDLEGNEQFF.

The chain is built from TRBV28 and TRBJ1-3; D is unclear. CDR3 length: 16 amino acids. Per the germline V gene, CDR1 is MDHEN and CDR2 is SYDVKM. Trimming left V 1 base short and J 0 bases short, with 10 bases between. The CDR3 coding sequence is TGTGCCAGCAGTTTATCATGGGGAGCCTCTGGAAACACCATATATTTT. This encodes CASSLSWGASGNTIYF. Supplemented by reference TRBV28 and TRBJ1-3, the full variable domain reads DVKVTQSSRYLVKRTGEKVFLECVQDMDHENMFWYRQDPGLGLRLIYFSYDVKMKEKGDIPEGYSVSREKKERFSLILESASTNQTSMYLCASSLSWGASGNTIYFGEGSWLTVV.

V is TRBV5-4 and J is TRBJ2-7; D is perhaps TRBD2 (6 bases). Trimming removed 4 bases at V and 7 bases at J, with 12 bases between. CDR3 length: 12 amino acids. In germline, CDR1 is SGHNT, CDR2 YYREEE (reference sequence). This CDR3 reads CASSGGLLEQYF. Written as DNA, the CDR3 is TGTGCCAGCAGCGGAGGGCTCCTGGAGCAGTACTTC.

The CDR3 sequence: CASSITGTGYTEAFF. The CDR3 DNA is TGTGCCAGCAGTATCACCGGGACAGGTTACACTGAAGCTTTCTTT. The chain joins TRBV25-1 to TRBJ1-1, with TRBD1 identical over 8 bases. CDR3 length equals 15 residues. V lost 5 bases to trimming and J lost 3 bases; unmatched junction nucleotides: 8. In germline, CDR1 is MGHDK, CDR2 SYGVNS.

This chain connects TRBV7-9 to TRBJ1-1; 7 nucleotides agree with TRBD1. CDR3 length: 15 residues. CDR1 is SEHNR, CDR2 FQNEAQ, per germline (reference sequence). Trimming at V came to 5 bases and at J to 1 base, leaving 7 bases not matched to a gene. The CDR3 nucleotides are TGTGCCAGCAGCCCCCAAGGACAGGCGAACACTGAAGCTTTCTTT. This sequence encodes CASSPQGQANTEAFF.

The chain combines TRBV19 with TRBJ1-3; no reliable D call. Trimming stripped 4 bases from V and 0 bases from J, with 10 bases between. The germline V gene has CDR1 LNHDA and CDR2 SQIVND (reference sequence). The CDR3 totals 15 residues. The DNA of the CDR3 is TGTGCCAGTAGTACCCCGCGTGCCTCTGGAAACACCATATATTTT. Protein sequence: CASSTPRASGNTIYF.

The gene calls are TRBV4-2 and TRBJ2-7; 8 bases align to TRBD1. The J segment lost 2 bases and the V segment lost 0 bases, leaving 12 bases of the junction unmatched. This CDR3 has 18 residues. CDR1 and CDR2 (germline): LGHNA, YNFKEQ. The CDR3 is CASSQEIRDRPTTYEQYF. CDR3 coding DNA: TGTGCCAGCAGCCAAGAGATCCGGGACAGGCCCACCACCTACGAGCAGTACTTC.

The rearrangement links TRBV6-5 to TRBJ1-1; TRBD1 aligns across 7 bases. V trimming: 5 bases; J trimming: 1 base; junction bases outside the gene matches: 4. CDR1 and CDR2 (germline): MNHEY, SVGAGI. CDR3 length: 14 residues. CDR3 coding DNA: TGTGCCAGCAGTCGACAGGGCCAGAACACTGAAGCTTTCTTT. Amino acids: CASSRQGQNTEAFF.

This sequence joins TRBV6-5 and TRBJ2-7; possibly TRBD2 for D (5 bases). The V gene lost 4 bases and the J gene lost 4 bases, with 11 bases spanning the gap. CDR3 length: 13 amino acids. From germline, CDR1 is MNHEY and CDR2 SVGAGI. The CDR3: CASSFGRGYEQYF. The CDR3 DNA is TGTGCCAGCAGTTTTGGGAGAGGGTACGAGCAGTACTTC.

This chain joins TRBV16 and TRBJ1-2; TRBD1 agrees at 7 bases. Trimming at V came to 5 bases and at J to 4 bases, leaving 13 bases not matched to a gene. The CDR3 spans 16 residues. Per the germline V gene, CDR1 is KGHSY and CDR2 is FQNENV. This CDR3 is CASSSHQPQGGYGYTF. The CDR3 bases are TGTGCCAGCAGCTCCCACCAACCCCAGGGGGGCTATGGCTACACCTTC.

The CDR3 DNA reads TGTGCCACAACTTCGATGACCGGGGAGCTGTTTTTT. Translation gives CATTSMTGELFF. The V gene is TRBV10-3, the J gene TRBJ2-2, with D unclear. The CDR3 runs to 12 residues. CDR1 and CDR2 (germline): ENHRY, SYGVKD. V lost 10 bases, J lost 5 bases, and 11 bases lay in between.

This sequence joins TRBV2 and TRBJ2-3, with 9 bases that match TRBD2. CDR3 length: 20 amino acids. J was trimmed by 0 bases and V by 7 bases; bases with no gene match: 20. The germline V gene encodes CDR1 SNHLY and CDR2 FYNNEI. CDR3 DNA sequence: TGTGCCAGCACTCACCCCTTTCTTGGCGGGGGGGTCTTAAGCACAGATACGCAGTATTTT. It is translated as CASTHPFLGGGVLSTDTQYF.

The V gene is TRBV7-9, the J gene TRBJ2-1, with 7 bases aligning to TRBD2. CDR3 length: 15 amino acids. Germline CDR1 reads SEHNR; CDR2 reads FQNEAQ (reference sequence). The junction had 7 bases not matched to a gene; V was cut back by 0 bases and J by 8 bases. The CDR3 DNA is TGTGCCAGCAGCTTAGCGCTTCCTCGGGAGGATGAGCAGTTCTTC. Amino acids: CASSLALPREDEQFF.

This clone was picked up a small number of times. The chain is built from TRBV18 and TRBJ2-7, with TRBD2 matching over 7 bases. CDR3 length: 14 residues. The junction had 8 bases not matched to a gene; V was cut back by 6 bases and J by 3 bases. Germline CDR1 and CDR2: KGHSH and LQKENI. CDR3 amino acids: CASSPGGFSYEQYF. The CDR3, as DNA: TGTGCCAGCTCCCCGGGGGGATTTAGCTACGAGCAGTACTTC.

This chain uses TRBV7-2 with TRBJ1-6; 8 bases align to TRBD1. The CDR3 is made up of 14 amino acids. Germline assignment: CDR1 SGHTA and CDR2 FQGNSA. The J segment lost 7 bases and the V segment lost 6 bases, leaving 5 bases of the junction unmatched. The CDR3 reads CASRQGGQNSPLHF. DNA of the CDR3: TGTGCCAGCAGACAGGGGGGACAAAATTCACCCCTCCACTTT.

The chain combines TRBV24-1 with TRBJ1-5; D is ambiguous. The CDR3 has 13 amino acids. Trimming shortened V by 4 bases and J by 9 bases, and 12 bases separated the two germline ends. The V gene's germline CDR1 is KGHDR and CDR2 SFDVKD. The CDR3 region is CATSDYAAGPQHF. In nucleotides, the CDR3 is TGTGCCACCAGTGACTATGCAGCAGGGCCCCAGCATTTT.

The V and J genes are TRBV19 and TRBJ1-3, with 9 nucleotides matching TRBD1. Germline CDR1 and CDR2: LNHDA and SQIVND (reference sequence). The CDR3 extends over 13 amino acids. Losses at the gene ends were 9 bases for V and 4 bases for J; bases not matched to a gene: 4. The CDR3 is CASNRGRGNTIYF. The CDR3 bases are TGTGCCAGCAACAGGGGGCGCGGAAACACCATATATTTT.

This chain's CDR3 is CASITRSFSTEAFF. CDR3 in DNA: TGTGCCAGCATAACCCGGAGCTTTTCCACTGAAGCTTTCTTT. The genes are TRBV28 and TRBJ1-1; unclear D gene. CDR3 length: 14 residues. V dropped 7 bases and J dropped 4 bases, with 16 bases sitting between them. Germline V gene data show CDR1 as MDHEN and CDR2 as SYDVKM. Full variable domain (rest looked up from reference TRBV28 and TRBJ1-1): DVKVTQSSRYLVKRTGEKVFLECVQDMDHENMFWYRQDPGLGLRLIYFSYDVKMKEKGDIPEGYSVSREKKERFSLILESASTNQTSMYLCASITRSFSTEAFFGQGTRLTVV.